These 14 T cell receptor beta chains originate from one sample sequenced in a study of blood T cell repertoires in COVID-19. Assay: immunoSEQ multiplex PCR; the TCRdb copy retains only in-frame clones and omits some. Among about 250,000 clones listed, about four fifths were seen once. The source material was peripheral blood. Every receptor here comes from a man aged 80 or over with acute or convalescent COVID-19.

The chain employs TRBV7-2 and TRBJ1-1, with D tentatively TRBD1 (6 bases). This CDR3 spans 14 amino acids. Germline V gene sequence: CDR1 SGHTA, CDR2 FQGNSA. V was clipped by 5 bases and J by 6 bases, with 16 bases between them. CDR3 residues: CASSKLMTGSEAFF. CDR3 bases: TGTGCCAGCAGCAAGTTGATGACAGGCTCTGAAGCTTTCTTT.

The rearrangement uses TRBV18 and TRBJ1-1, with D hard to call. This CDR3 region has 13 residues. The V gene lost 6 bases and the J gene lost 4 bases, with 12 bases spanning the gap. Germline-derived CDR1 and CDR2 are KGHSH and LQKENI. Here the CDR3 DNA reads TGTGCCAGCTCGGCTAACGGGTTCACTGAAGCTTTCTTT. Its protein is CASSANGFTEAFF.

This clone has only one observation. The chain has TRBV18 and TRBJ2-5, with a tentative D call TRBD1 (5 bases). The V and J ends lost 0 bases and 5 bases respectively, with 13 bases between them. The CDR3 sequence is 15 residues long. The germline CDR1 and CDR2 sequences are KGHSH and LQKENI. CDR3 amino acids: CASSPPGRRAETQYF. The DNA of the CDR3 is TGTGCCAGCTCACCACCGGGGCGCAGGGCGGAGACCCAGTACTTC.

This rearrangement joins TRBV5-3 to TRBJ2-1; D gene unclear. TRBV5-3 qualifies as an ORF whose function is uncertain. The CDR3 runs 12 residues. V was shortened by 1 base and J by 10 bases, with 9 bases between the two germline ends. The CDR3 reads CARSLSLREQFF. The CDR3, as DNA: TGTGCCAGAAGCTTGAGCTTGCGAGAGCAGTTCTTC.

The genes are TRBV5-4 and TRBJ2-7; a weak D match, TRBD1 (5 bases). V was clipped by 4 bases and J by 5 bases, with 16 bases between them. CDR1 is SGHNT and CDR2 is YYREEE in the germline V gene (reference sequence). The CDR3 is 14 residues long. CDR3: CASSPTPGRHEQYF. The DNA of the CDR3 is TGTGCCAGCAGCCCCACGCCAGGGCGGCACGAGCAGTACTTC.

This chain uses TRBV30 with TRBJ1-2; D not resolved. CDR1 GTSNPN and CDR2 SVGIG come from the germline V gene (reference sequence). The CDR3 totals 11 residues. V lost 5 bases, J lost 10 bases, and 14 bases lay in between. The CDR3: CAWGGLTDYTF. As DNA, the CDR3 is TGTGCCTGGGGTGGACTGACGGACTACACCTTC.

CDR3 sequence (DNA): TGTGCCAGAAGCGGTGGATACAGGTGCTATGGCTACACCTTC. Residues: CARSGGYRCYGYTF. The chain joins TRBV5-3 to TRBJ1-2; a possible D gene is TRBD1 (5 bases). TRBV5-3 is noted as an ORF with a role that remains uncertain. The ends were cut back, 4 bases at V and 4 bases at J, with 14 bases in the middle. The CDR3 runs 14 residues.

The V call is TRBV28, the J call TRBJ2-3; the match to TRBD2 covers 12 bases. V lost 5 bases to trimming and J lost 3 bases; unmatched junction nucleotides: 6. This CDR3 comprises 16 residues. The germline V gene has CDR1 MDHEN and CDR2 SYDVKM. The CDR3 here is CASSPGLAGLTDTQYF. In DNA, the CDR3 is TGTGCCAGCAGTCCAGGACTAGCGGGGTTGACAGATACGCAGTATTTT.

This chain connects TRBV13 to TRBJ2-1; 8 nucleotides match TRBD2. The CDR3 loop spans 14 amino acids. The germline V gene has CDR1 PRHDT and CDR2 FYEKMQ (reference sequence). Trimming at V came to 5 bases and at J to 4 bases, leaving 4 bases not matched to a gene. The CDR3 spells CASSPGTRYNEQFF. CDR3 bases: TGTGCCAGCAGCCCCGGGACTAGGTACAATGAGCAGTTCTTC.

The chain recombines TRBV6-1 with TRBJ1-2; TRBD1 matches at 8 bases. This CDR3 has 14 amino acids. Germline loops: CDR1 MNHNS, CDR2 SASEGT. Trimming took 3 bases from V and 8 from J; bases not matched to a gene: 8. CDR3 sequence (DNA): TGTGCCAGCAGTGACCGGGACAGGTTTTGGGGCTACACCTTC. Translating gives CASSDRDRFWGYTF.

This chain connects TRBV28 to TRBJ1-1; D is uncertain. V was trimmed by 0 bases and J by 6 bases, leaving 14 bases between them. Germline loops: CDR1 MDHEN, CDR2 SYDVKM. The CDR3 runs to 15 residues. The CDR3 region is CASSLWGPGEAEAFF. The CDR3 bases are TGTGCCAGCAGTTTATGGGGCCCCGGGGAGGCTGAAGCTTTCTTT.

The chain couples TRBV5-1 to TRBJ2-1, with a weak D call TRBD2 (7 bases). This CDR3 comprises 16 residues. V lost 0 bases, J lost 7 bases, and 17 bases lay in between. CDR1 and CDR2 from the germline V gene are SGHRS and YFSETQ. The CDR3 coding sequence is TGCGCCAGCAGCTTGGGGATGGGGGGGCCGACGAATGAGCAGTTCTTC. Encoded protein: CASSLGMGGPTNEQFF.

This chain uses TRBV29-1 with TRBJ1-1, with TRBD1 matching over 12 bases. The ends lost 5 bases at V and 11 bases at J; junction bases unmatched: 6. CDR1 is SQVTM, CDR2 ANQGSEA, per germline. The CDR3 loop spans 12 amino acids. The CDR3 loop reads CSVLGQGAWAFF. CDR3 sequence (DNA): TGCAGCGTTCTGGGACAGGGGGCGTGGGCTTTCTTT.

The chain employs TRBV10-1 and TRBJ2-1; possible D gene TRBD2, 5 bases. The V gene's germline CDR1 is WNHNN and CDR2 SYGVQD (reference sequence). V dropped 4 bases and J dropped 10 bases, with 20 bases sitting between them. The CDR3 contains 15 residues. CDR3 region: CASSVSFGFGGEQFF. CDR3 bases: TGCGCCAGCAGTGTGTCTTTCGGATTTGGCGGGGAGCAGTTCTTC.